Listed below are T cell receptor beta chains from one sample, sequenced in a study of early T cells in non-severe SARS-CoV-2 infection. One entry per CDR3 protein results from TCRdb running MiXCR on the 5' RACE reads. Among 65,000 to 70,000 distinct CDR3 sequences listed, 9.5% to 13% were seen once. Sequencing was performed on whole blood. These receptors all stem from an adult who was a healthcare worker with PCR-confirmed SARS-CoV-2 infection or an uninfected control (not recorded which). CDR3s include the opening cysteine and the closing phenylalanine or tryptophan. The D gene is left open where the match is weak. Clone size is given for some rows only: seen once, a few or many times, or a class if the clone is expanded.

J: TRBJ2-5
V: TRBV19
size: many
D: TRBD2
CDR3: CASSRAGGGVETQYF
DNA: TGTGCCAGTAGTCGAGCGGGAGGAGGTGTAGAGACCCAGTACTTC

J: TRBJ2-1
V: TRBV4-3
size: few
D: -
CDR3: CASSQVVAASSYNEQFF
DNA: TGCGCCAGCAGCCAAGTCGTGGCGGCGAGCTCCTACAATGAGCAGTTCTTC

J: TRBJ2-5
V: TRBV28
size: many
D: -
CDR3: CASRGGVVVLTGETQYF
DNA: TGTGCCAGCCGGGGCGGCGTGGTGGTATTAACGGGGGAGACCCAGTACTTC

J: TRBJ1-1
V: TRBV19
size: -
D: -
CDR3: CASTGVWGTEAFF
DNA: TGTGCCAGTACGGGCGTGTGGGGCACTGAAGCTTTCTTT

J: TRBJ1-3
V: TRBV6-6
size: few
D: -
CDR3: CASRGNEVGNTIYF
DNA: TGTGCCAGCAGAGGAAATGAGGTTGGAAACACCATATATTTT

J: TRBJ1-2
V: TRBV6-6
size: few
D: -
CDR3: CASIPAGAGYGYTF
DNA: TGTGCCAGCATCCCCGCGGGGGCAGGCTATGGCTACACCTTC

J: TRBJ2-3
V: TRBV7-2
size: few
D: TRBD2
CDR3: CASSTTSGSSNTQYF
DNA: TGTGCCAGCAGCACTACTAGCGGGAGCTCGAATACGCAGTATTTT

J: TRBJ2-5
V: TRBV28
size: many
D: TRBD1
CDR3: CASSSAGQGAETQYF
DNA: TGTGCCAGCAGTAGCGCGGGACAGGGAGCAGAGACCCAGTACTTC

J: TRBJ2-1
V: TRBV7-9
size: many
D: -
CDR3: CASSLRAGSYNEQFF
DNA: TGTGCCAGCAGTTTGCGGGCCGGTTCCTACAATGAGCAGTTCTTC

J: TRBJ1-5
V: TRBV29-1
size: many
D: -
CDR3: CSVALSDAQHF
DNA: TGCAGCGTTGCTTTGTCCGATGCCCAGCATTTT

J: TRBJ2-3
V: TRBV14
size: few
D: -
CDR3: CASSQGGFTTQYF
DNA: TGTGCCAGCAGCCAAGGCGGTTTTACGACGCAGTATTTT

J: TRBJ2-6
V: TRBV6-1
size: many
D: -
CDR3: CASSEDSSGANVLTF
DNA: TGTGCCAGCAGTGAGGACAGCTCTGGGGCCAACGTCCTGACTTTC

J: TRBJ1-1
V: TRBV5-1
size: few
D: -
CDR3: CASRVGLWNTEAFF
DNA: TGCGCCAGCAGGGTGGGACTCTGGAACACTGAAGCTTTCTTT

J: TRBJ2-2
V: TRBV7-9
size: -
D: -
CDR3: CASSLGAGNTGELFF
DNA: TGTGCCAGCAGCTTAGGCGCGGGAAACACCGGGGAGCTGTTTTTT

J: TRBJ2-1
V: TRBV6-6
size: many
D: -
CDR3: CASSYPNNEQFF
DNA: TGTGCCAGCAGTTACCCGAACAATGAGCAGTTCTTC

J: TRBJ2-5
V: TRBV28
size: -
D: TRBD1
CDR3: CASSLRWTGGKGKETQYF
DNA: TGTGCCAGCAGTTTAAGGTGGACAGGGGGGAAAGGCAAAGAGACCCAGTACTTC

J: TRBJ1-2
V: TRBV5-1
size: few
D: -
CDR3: CASSLASGTGYTF
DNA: TGCGCCAGCAGCTTGGCGTCAGGGACTGGCTACACCTTC

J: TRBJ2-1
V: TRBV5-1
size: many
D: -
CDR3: CATAAGTGDNEQFF
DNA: TGCGCCACCGCCGCCGGGACGGGAGACAATGAGCAGTTCTTC

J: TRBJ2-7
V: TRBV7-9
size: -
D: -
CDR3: CTSSPKQEPYEQYF
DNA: TGTACCAGCAGCCCTAAACAGGAACCCTACGAGCAGTACTTC

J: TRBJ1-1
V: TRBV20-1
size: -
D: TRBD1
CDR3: CSAIQGVLTEAFF
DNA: TGCAGTGCGATACAGGGGGTTCTCACTGAAGCTTTCTTT

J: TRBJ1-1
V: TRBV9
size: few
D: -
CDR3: CASSGMRNTEAFF
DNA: TGTGCCAGCAGCGGGATGAGGAACACTGAAGCTTTCTTT

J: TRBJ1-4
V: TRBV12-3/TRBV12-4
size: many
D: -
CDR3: CASSFLGANEKLFF
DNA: TGTGCCAGCAGTTTTTTAGGGGCTAATGAAAAACTGTTTTTT

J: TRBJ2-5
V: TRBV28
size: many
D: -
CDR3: CASSLRVAETQYF
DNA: TGTGCCAGCAGTTTGAGGGTAGCGGAGACCCAGTACTTC

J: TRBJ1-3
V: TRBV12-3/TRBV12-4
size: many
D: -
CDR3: CASSPGDGFSGNTIYF
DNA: TGTGCCAGCAGCCCTGGGGACGGTTTCTCTGGAAACACCATATATTTT

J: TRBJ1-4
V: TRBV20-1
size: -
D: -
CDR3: CSARGINEKLFF
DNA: TGCAGTGCTAGAGGGATTAATGAAAAACTGTTTTTT

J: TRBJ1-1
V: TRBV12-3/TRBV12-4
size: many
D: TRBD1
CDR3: CASRPGQGILGAEAFF
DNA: TGTGCCAGCAGACCGGGACAGGGAATTCTAGGTGCTGAAGCTTTCTTT

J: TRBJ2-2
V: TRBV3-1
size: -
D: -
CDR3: CASSQAGGELFF
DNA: TGTGCCAGCAGCCAAGCGGGCGGGGAGCTGTTTTTT

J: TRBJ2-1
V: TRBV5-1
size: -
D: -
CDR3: CASSLGPGQGNNEQFF
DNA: TGCGCCAGCAGCTTGGGACCGGGGCAAGGTAACAATGAGCAGTTCTTC

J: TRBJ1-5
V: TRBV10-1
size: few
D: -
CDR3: CASSDKFFTPNQPQHF
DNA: TGCGCCAGCAGTGATAAGTTTTTTACTCCCAATCAGCCCCAGCATTTT

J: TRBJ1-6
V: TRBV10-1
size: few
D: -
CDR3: CASSAQGRSPLHF
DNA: TGCGCCAGCAGTGCACAGGGAAGATCACCCCTCCACTTT

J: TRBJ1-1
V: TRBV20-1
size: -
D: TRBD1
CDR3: CSAKGQGHTEAFF
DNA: TGCAGTGCTAAGGGACAGGGGCACACTGAAGCTTTCTTT

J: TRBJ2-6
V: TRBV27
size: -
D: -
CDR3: CASSPPSSGANVLTF
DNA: TGTGCCAGCAGCCCCCCATCCTCTGGGGCCAACGTCCTGACTTTC

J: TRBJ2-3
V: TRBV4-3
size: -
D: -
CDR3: CASSQDGGRVDTQYF
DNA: TGCGCCAGCAGCCAAGATGGAGGTCGAGTGGATACGCAGTATTTT

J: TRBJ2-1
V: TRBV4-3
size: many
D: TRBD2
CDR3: CASSQSGSYNEQFF
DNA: TGCGCCAGCAGCCAGAGCGGGAGCTACAATGAGCAGTTCTTC

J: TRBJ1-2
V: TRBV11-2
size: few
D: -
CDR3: CASSLGFGYTF
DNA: TGTGCCAGCAGCTTAGGTTTTGGCTACACCTTC

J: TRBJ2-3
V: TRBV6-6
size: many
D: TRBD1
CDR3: CASRKTGTGNADTQYF
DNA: TGTGCCAGCAGAAAAACCGGGACAGGGAACGCAGATACGCAGTATTTT

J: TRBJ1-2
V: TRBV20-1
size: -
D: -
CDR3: CSARILPDYGYTF
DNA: TGCAGTGCTAGAATCCTACCGGACTATGGCTACACCTTC